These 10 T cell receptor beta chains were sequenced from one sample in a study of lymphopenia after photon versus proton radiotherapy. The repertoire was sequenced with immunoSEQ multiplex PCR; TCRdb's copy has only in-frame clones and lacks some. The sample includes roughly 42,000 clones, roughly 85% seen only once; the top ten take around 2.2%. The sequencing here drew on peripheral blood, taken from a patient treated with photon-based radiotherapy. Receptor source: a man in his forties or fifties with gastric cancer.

DNA for the CDR3: TGTGCCAGCACCCCGGTGGACCAAGAGACCCAGTACTTC. It specifies CASTPVDQETQYF. This sequence joins TRBV7-9 and TRBJ2-5; no firm D call. Germline V gives CDR1 SEHNR, CDR2 FQNEAQ (reference sequence). V lost 7 bases, J lost 0 bases, and 9 bases lay in between. The length of the CDR3 is 13 residues.

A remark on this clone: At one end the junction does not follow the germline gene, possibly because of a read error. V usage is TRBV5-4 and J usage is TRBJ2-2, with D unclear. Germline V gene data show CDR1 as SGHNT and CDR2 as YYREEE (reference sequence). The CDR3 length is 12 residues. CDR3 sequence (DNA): TGTGCCAGCAGGTTGGGGACCGGGGAGCTGTTTTTT. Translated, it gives CASRLGTGELFF.

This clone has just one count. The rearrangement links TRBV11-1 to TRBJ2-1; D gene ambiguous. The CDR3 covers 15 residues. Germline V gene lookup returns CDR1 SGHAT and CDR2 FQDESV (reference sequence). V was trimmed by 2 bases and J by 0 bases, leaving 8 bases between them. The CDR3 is CASSLSESSYNEQFF. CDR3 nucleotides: TGTGCCAGCAGCTTAAGCGAGAGCTCCTACAATGAGCAGTTCTTC.

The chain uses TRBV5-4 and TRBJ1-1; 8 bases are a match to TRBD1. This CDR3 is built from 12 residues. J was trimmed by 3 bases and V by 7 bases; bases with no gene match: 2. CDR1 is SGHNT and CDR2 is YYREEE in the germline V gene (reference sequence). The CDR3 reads CASQGADTEAFF. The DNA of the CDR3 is TGTGCCAGCCAGGGGGCAGACACTGAAGCTTTCTTT.

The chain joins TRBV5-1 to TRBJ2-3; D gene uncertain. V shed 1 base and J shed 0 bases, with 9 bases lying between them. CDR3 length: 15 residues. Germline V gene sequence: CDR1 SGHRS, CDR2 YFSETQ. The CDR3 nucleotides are TGCGCCAGCAGCTTGCAGTGGCTCAGCACAGATACGCAGTATTTT. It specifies CASSLQWLSTDTQYF.

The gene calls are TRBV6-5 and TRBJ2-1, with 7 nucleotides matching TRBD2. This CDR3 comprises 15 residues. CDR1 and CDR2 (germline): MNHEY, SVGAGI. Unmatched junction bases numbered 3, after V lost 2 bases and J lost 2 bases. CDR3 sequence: CASSYVAGAYNEQFF. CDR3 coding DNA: TGTGCCAGCAGTTACGTTGCGGGGGCCTACAATGAGCAGTTCTTC.

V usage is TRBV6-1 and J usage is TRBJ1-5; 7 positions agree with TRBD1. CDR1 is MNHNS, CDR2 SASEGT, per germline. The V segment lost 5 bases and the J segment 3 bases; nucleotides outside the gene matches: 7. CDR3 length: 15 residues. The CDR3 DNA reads TGTGCCAGCAGTCAGGGACAGAACGTCAATCAGCCCCAGCATTTT. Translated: CASSQGQNVNQPQHF.

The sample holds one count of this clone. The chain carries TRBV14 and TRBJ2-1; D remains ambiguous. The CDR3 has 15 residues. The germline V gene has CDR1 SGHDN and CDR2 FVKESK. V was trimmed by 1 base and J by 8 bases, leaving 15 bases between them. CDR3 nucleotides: TGTGCCAGCAGCCAAGGCCCTAAAATCAGGCATGAGCAGTTCTTC. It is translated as CASSQGPKIRHEQFF.

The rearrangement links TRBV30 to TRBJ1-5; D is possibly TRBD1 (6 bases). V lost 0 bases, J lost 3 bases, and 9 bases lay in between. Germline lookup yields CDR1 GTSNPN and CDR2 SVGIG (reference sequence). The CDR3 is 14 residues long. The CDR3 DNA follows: TGTGCCTGGAGTGTAACAGGGTACAATCAGCCCCAGCATTTT. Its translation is CAWSVTGYNQPQHF.

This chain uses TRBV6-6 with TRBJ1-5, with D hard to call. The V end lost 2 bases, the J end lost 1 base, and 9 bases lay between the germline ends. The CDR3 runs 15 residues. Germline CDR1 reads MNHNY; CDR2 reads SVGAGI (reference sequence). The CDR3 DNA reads TGTGCCAGCAGTTACGGGTGGCAAAGCAATCAGCCCCAGCATTTT. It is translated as CASSYGWQSNQPQHF.